The clone carrying this T cell receptor beta chain was picked up one time. Its antigen remains unknown. Repertoires were generated with immunoSEQ multiplex PCR, while TCRdb's copy carries only in-frame clones and drops some. The table lists approximately 300,000 clones, around 85% of them singletons. Treatment of the sample: 15 to 20 received Ad26.COV2.S at low or high dose, single or two shots; about 5 received placebo; per-sample allocation not given. Specimen acquisition occurred on day 63 following the initial vaccine or placebo injection. In Boston, an adult donor aged 18-55 years took part. It was Wuhan-strain SARS-CoV-2 spike that the Ad26 vaccine vector expressed. This sample was taken from a study of Ad26.COV2.S vaccination and SARS-CoV-2 variants. Germline CDR1 and CDR2: MNHEY and SVGAGI. The V end was cut by 3 bases, the J end by 7 bases, with 6 bases between. The CDR3 covers 11 residues.

Study findings and constraints: Whether participants received vaccine or placebo, their non-spike TCR breadth was similar.

The TCR originated in a person aged 18-60 years who received the Ad26.COV2.S COVID-19 vaccine or a placebo. The material sequenced was peripheral blood, taken in a trial of Ad26.COV2.S vaccine versus placebo. The V and J genes are TRBV6-5 and TRBJ1-1; D is unresolved. CDR3 protein: CASSYPGEAFF. DNA for the CDR3: TGTGCCAGCAGTTATCCAGGTGAAGCTTTCTTT.